Here is one T cell receptor beta chain with its context. The antigen this receptor binds is unknown. The input lacks base qualities; no much larger clone sits a single base away. This entry belongs to a study of cytomegalovirus exposure and HLA in healthy donors (dated by TCRdb to about 2017). The study in broad terms: The roughly 700 repertoires of the first cohort and the 120 validation repertoires were produced on the same platform, according to a later analysis. The aim of the study was to test whether cataloging public T cell receptors could identify signatures of past pathogen exposure. Besides the first cohort of about 730 subjects, a separate validation cohort made up of 120 different subjects was used. The study combined high-throughput TCR immunosequencing, statistical association of individual TCRs with disease status, and machine learning to predict cytomegalovirus infection status. Study-wide findings and limitations: It was suggested by the authors that the approach could potentially be generalized to other disease states and immunological phenotypes. In vitro tests confirmed that a few of the cytomegalovirus-associated TCR beta chains recognize cytomegalovirus antigens. While some public TCRs were present in many individuals, most TCR sequences turned up only very rarely across donors. A later analysis found that TCRs clustered in the first cohort also tended to co-occur in the 100 to 150 validation repertoires, with 94% of cluster scores above 0. In both the original and validation cohorts, the classifier was reported to diagnose cytomegalovirus status with high specificity and sensitivity. All 120 or so repertoires were used to score co-occurrence in the validation cohort in a later analysis, because that analysis had no HLA typing for the cohort. The study listed 164 TCR beta chains as associated with cytomegalovirus.

V loses 0 bases, J loses 8 bases, and the germline ends lie 7 bases apart. From the cysteine up to the phenylalanine, the CDR3 has a length of 12 residues. Only the CDR3 DNA stays, 36 bases, in frame from base 1. The germline V gene (reference sequence) supplies CDR1 GTSNPN and CDR2 SVGIG. Library preparation employed the immunoSEQ multiplex PCR assay. Concerning the study's data processing: A statistical classification framework was built to diagnose cytomegalovirus status from the catalog of TCR beta chain sequences. As stored in TCRdb, this immuneACCESS dataset retains in-frame rearrangements with V and J assigned. A fraction of the clones does not appear; measured against another copy, unresolved V genes explain less than half of the discrepancy, and the remainder lacks a known reason. V, J and clone size are taken as reported in that table, and D and trimming were inferred from the DNA itself. Recorded for this sample are about 240,000 clones; about 83% of them occurred a single time. 2.6% of the sample is held by the ten biggest clonotypes.

Donors formed part of the validation cohort, which comprised about 130 subjects and was distinct from the first cohort of 550 to 850 subjects. The sequencing input was PBMCs. The source is a man aged 18 to 29 in good health and CMV-seronegative. Rearrangement joined TRBV30 to TRBJ1-4; matching of 6 bases hints at TRBD1 as the D gene. The DNA reads TGTGCCTGGAGTGTACAGGGAGAAAAACTGTTTTTT. This codes for CAWSVQGEKLFF. Extended through the reference TRBV30 and TRBJ1-4 proteins, this CDR3 yields the full variable domain: SQTIHQWPATLVQPVGSPLSLECTVEGTSNPNLYWYRQAAGRGLQLLFYSVGIGQISSEVPQNLSASRPQDRQFILSSKKLLLSDSGFYLCAWSVQGEKLFFGSGTQLSVL.